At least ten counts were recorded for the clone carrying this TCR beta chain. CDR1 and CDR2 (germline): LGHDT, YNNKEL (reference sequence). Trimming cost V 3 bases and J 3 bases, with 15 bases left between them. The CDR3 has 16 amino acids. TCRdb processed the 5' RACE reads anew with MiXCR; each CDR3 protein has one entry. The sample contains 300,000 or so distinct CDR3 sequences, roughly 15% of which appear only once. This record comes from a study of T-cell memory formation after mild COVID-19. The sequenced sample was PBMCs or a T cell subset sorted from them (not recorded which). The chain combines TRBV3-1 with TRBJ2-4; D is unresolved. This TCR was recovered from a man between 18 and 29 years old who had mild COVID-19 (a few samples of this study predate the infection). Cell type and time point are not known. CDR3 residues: CASSQRPGRYKNIQYF. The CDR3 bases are TGTGCCAGCAGCCAGCGTCCCGGACGGTACAAAAACATTCAGTACTTC.